This passage covers 26 T cell receptor beta chains from one sample sequenced in a study of blood T cell repertoires in COVID-19. The method was immunoSEQ multiplex PCR; TCRdb's version includes in-frame clones alone and lacks a portion of them. The sample has 200,000 or so clones, under 90% seen once; the top ten hold roughly a fifth. Source material: peripheral blood. All receptors come from a human donor in a cohort sampled during active COVID-19.

The chain employs TRBV28 and TRBJ1-2; possible D gene TRBD1, 5 bases. CDR3 length: 15 residues. V lost 5 bases and J lost 4, with 17 bases in between. The germline V gene has CDR1 MDHEN and CDR2 SYDVKM. CDR3: CASSLSVVGAYGYTF. Here the CDR3 DNA reads TGTGCCAGCAGTCTATCCGTAGTAGGGGCCTATGGCTACACCTTC.

This clone was observed a single time. This chain connects TRBV24-1 to TRBJ2-5, with 12 nucleotides matching TRBD1. J lost 5 bases, V lost 5 bases, and 8 bases had no gene match. Germline V gene lookup returns CDR1 KGHDR and CDR2 SFDVKD. The length of the CDR3 is 16 residues. The DNA of the CDR3 is TGTGCCACCAGTGCGGGGGGACAGGGGGCTTTGGAGACCCAGTACTTC. Translated: CATSAGGQGALETQYF.

The chain recombines TRBV2 with TRBJ2-7; TRBD1 aligns across 9 bases. The V segment lost 3 bases and the J segment 5 bases; nucleotides outside the gene matches: 11. CDR1 and CDR2 from the germline V gene are SNHLY and FYNNEI. CDR3 size: 16 residues. CDR3 bases: TGTGCCAGCAGTGACCTCCTGGGGACAGGGAGCCACGAGCAGTACTTC. It yields the protein CASSDLLGTGSHEQYF.

The rearrangement joins TRBV7-2 to TRBJ2-5, with TRBD2 matching 9 bases. Germline V gives CDR1 SGHTA, CDR2 FQGNSA. CDR3 size: 14 residues. Losses at the gene ends were 8 bases for V and 5 bases for J; bases not matched to a gene: 9. The CDR3 protein is CASGNSGSWETQYF. CDR3 nucleotides: TGTGCCAGCGGCAATAGCGGGAGTTGGGAGACCCAGTACTTC.

This clone was seen once. V is TRBV15 and J is TRBJ2-3; no clear D gene. This CDR3 region has 13 residues. Per germline, CDR1 LNHNV and CDR2 YYDKDF (reference sequence). V lost 2 bases, J lost 3 bases, and 6 bases lay in between. The CDR3: CATSRPTTDTQYF. CDR3 bases: TGTGCCACCAGCAGACCAACAACAGATACGCAGTATTTT. The complete variable domain, with remaining parts taken from reference TRBV15 and TRBJ2-3, reads DAMVIQNPRYQVTQFGKPVTLSCSQTLNHNVMYWYQQKSSQAPKLLFHYYDKDFNNEADTPDNFQSRRPNTSFCFLDIRSPGLGDTAMYLCATSRPTTDTQYFGPGTRLTVL.

The chain combines TRBV7-8 with TRBJ2-2; possible D gene TRBD2, 5 bases. V dropped 4 bases and J dropped 3 bases, with 18 bases sitting between them. The CDR3 totals 17 residues. Germline V CDR1 and CDR2: SGHVS, FQNEAQ. CDR3 in DNA: TGTGCCAGCAGCTCCAGGACTCGCCTCCCTCACACCGGGGAGCTGTTTTTT. Encoded protein: CASSSRTRLPHTGELFF.

V gene TRBV4-1 combines with J gene TRBJ1-1; 8 nucleotides align to TRBD1. In germline, CDR1 is MGHRA, CDR2 YSYEKL. V lost 4 bases, J lost 5 bases, and 9 bases stayed unmatched. This CDR3 spans 15 amino acids. The CDR3 coding sequence is TGCGCCAGCAGCCCCATTCGGACAGGGAGAACTGAAGCTTTCTTT. It yields the protein CASSPIRTGRTEAFF.

V is TRBV28 and J is TRBJ2-1; TRBD2 matches at 9 bases. The CDR3 length is 15 residues. J gave up 4 bases and V 5 bases, and 6 bases lay outside the gene matches. CDR1 is MDHEN, CDR2 SYDVKM, per germline. CDR3 in amino acids: CASSPTSGAYNEQFF. CDR3 DNA: TGTGCCAGCAGTCCGACTAGCGGAGCGTACAATGAGCAGTTCTTC.

J is TRBJ1-5 and V is TRBV6-5; possibly TRBD1 for D (5 bases). V lost 8 bases to trimming and J lost 2 bases, with 13 bases between them. CDR3 length equals 14 residues. Germline CDR1 is MNHEY and CDR2 is SVGAGI. This CDR3 is CASLKGSGNQPQHF. CDR3 DNA sequence: TGTGCCAGCCTGAAGGGGTCGGGCAATCAGCCCCAGCATTTT.

V and J are TRBV5-1 and TRBJ1-5; D is unresolved. The CDR3 sequence is 14 residues long. Germline V CDR1 and CDR2: SGHRS, YFSETQ. Trimming removed 4 bases from V and 4 bases from J, with 12 bases in between. The CDR3 loop is CASSPDGKNQPQHF. The CDR3, as DNA: TGCGCCAGCAGCCCGGACGGGAAAAATCAGCCCCAGCATTTT.

The CDR3 reads CASGLKGLAGSHTDTQYF. Here the CDR3 DNA reads TGTGCTAGTGGTTTGAAGGGACTAGCGGGGTCCCACACAGATACGCAGTATTTT. This chain links TRBV12-5 with TRBJ2-3, with 13 bases lining up with TRBD2. The CDR3 is made up of 18 amino acids. J gave up 2 bases and V 2 bases, and 7 bases lay outside the gene matches. Germline values: CDR1 LGHNT, CDR2 FRNRAP. Complete variable domain (other parts from reference TRBV12-5 and TRBJ2-3): DARVTQTPRHKVTEMGQEVTMRCQPILGHNTVFWYRQTMMQGLELLAYFRNRAPLDDSGMPKDRFSAEMPDATLATLKIQPSEPRDSAVYFCASGLKGLAGSHTDTQYFGPGTRLTVL.

This chain connects TRBV7-9 to TRBJ1-4; maybe TRBD1 (5 bases). Germline assignment: CDR1 SEHNR and CDR2 FQNEAQ (reference sequence). The CDR3 spans 13 residues. Trimming pared 6 bases from V and 7 bases from J, leaving 12 bases between. The CDR3 bases are TGTGCCAGCAGAGAAACGGGGGGTGAAAAACTGTTTTTT. Protein product: CASRETGGEKLFF.

The V call is TRBV15, the J call TRBJ2-6; D perhaps matches TRBD2 (6 bases). This CDR3 has 18 residues. Germline CDR1 and CDR2: LNHNV and YYDKDF (reference sequence). Deletions cut 0 bases from V and 3 bases from J, with 15 bases between. The CDR3 loop is CATSRDMRGLGGANVLTF. CDR3 coding DNA: TGTGCCACCAGCAGAGATATGCGGGGATTAGGTGGGGCCAACGTCCTGACTTTC.

CDR3 in DNA: TGTGCCAGCGGGGGCATAGCGGGAGTATACAATGAGCAGTTCTTC. Translation gives CASGGIAGVYNEQFF. The rearrangement uses TRBV2 and TRBJ2-1; 9 bases match TRBD2. Germline V gene lookup returns CDR1 SNHLY and CDR2 FYNNEI. The ends lost 8 bases at V and 4 bases at J; junction bases unmatched: 9. The CDR3 sequence is 15 residues long.

V gene TRBV9 combines with J gene TRBJ1-4; 8 bases are shared with TRBD1. V lost 0 bases, J lost 9 bases, and 4 bases stayed unmatched. CDR1 SGDLS and CDR2 YYNGEE come from the germline V gene. The CDR3 is 14 amino acids. DNA for the CDR3: TGTGCCAGCAGCGTAGGTGGACAGGGTCAAAAACTGTTTTTT. Protein: CASSVGGQGQKLFF. Combining the CDR3 with reference TRBV9 and TRBJ1-4 gives the whole variable domain DSGVTQTPKHLITATGQRVTLRCSPRSGDLSVYWYQQSLDQGLQFLIQYYNGEERAKGNILERFSAQQFPDLHSELNLSSLELGDSALYFCASSVGGQGQKLFFGSGTQLSVL.

This CDR3 reads CASSVDSGGEWTDTQYF. CDR3 sequence (DNA): TGTGCCAGCAGCGTAGATTCCGGCGGGGAGTGGACAGATACGCAGTATTTT. The chain couples TRBV9 to TRBJ2-3; D possibly corresponds to TRBD2 (6 bases). V was cut by 0 bases and J by 3 bases, with 17 bases left in between. The CDR3 is 17 residues long. Germline V CDR1 and CDR2: SGDLS, YYNGEE.

The gene calls are TRBV11-3 and TRBJ2-3; TRBD2 aligns across 10 bases. V gave up 1 base and J gave up 1 base; unmatched junction bases: 2. This CDR3 spans 16 amino acids. Germline V gene sequence: CDR1 SGHNT, CDR2 YENEEA. The DNA for the CDR3 is TGTGCCAGCAGCTTAGGCACTAGCGGGGGCACAGATACGCAGTATTTT. Protein: CASSLGTSGGTDTQYF.

This chain uses TRBV2 with TRBJ1-5; no firm D call. The germline V gene encodes CDR1 SNHLY and CDR2 FYNNEI. CDR3 length: 15 amino acids. The ends were cut back, 4 bases at V and 1 base at J, with 11 bases in the middle. The CDR3 DNA follows: TGTGCCAGCAGTGGAGGAGGGCCGAGCAATCAGCCCCAGCATTTT. It codes for CASSGGGPSNQPQHF.

This rearrangement joins TRBV12-3 or TRBV12-4 to TRBJ1-1; D possibly corresponds to TRBD1 (5 bases). The length of the CDR3 is 13 residues. V lost 6 bases, J lost 7 bases, and 15 bases lay in between. The DNA for the CDR3 is TGTGCCAGCAGCCTGGACGGGACTTATGAAGCTTTCTTT. Protein: CASSLDGTYEAFF.

The table lists this clone with a few counts. One end of the junction is discordant with germline, which a read error may explain. V and J are TRBV18 and TRBJ1-2, with 11 nucleotides matching TRBD1. This CDR3 is built from 14 residues. Germline CDR1 is KGHSH and CDR2 is LQKENI. In nucleotides, the CDR3 is TGTGCCAGCTCAGGACAGGGGGCGCCGTTTTGGGGCGCCTTC. Translating gives CASSGQGAPFWGAF.

This chain connects TRBV5-1 to TRBJ1-6; D possibly corresponds to TRBD1 (5 bases). The CDR3 runs 13 residues. The V gene's germline CDR1 is SGHRS and CDR2 YFSETQ. The V end lost 3 bases, the J end lost 10 bases, and 11 bases lay between the germline ends. The CDR3 loop reads CASSWGGKSPLHF. The CDR3 nucleotides are TGCGCCAGCAGCTGGGGCGGCAAGTCACCCCTCCACTTT. Full variable domain (missing parts from reference TRBV5-1 and TRBJ1-6): KAGVTQTPRYLIKTRGQQVTLSCSPISGHRSVSWYQQTPGQGLQFLFEYFSETQRNKGNFPGRFSGRQFSNSRSEMNVSTLELGDSALYLCASSWGGKSPLHFGNGTRLTVT.

This chain joins TRBV12-3 or TRBV12-4 and TRBJ1-5, with unresolved D. This CDR3 contains 12 residues. V was trimmed by 3 bases and J by 10 bases, leaving 10 bases between them. CDR3 sequence reads: CASSFDVGPQHF. The CDR3 DNA is TGTGCCAGCAGTTTCGATGTCGGTCCCCAGCATTTT.

The chain joins TRBV10-2 to TRBJ2-4; 9 bases align to TRBD1. The CDR3 has 15 residues. The J segment lost 3 bases and the V segment lost 3 bases, leaving 3 bases of the junction unmatched. Germline V gene data show CDR1 as WSHSY and CDR2 as SAAADI. CDR3 coding DNA: TGCGCCAGCAGTGACCAGACAGGGGGCAAAAACATTCAGTACTTC. It is translated as CASSDQTGGKNIQYF.

The chain carries TRBV18 and TRBJ2-1, with D perhaps matching TRBD2 (5 bases). The CDR3 sequence is 11 residues long. CDR1 is KGHSH, CDR2 LQKENI, per germline. Trimming removed 10 bases from V and 9 bases from J, with 13 bases in between. The CDR3 region is CATGIGAEQFF. As DNA, the CDR3 is TGTGCCACCGGGATTGGTGCTGAGCAGTTCTTC.

The chain couples TRBV25-1 to TRBJ1-2; the match to TRBD1 covers 7 bases. V shed 4 bases, J shed 5 bases, and the junction held 4 bases outside the gene matches. The CDR3 runs to 13 residues. Germline assignment: CDR1 MGHDK and CDR2 SYGVNS. The CDR3 nucleotides are TGTGCCAGCAGTGGAGGGACAGTTTATGGCTACACCTTC. Its translation is CASSGGTVYGYTF.

The gene calls are TRBV9 and TRBJ2-1; 7 bases are shared with TRBD1. The germline CDR1 and CDR2 sequences are SGDLS and YYNGEE. The length of the CDR3 is 15 residues. J gave up 5 bases and V 2 bases, and 7 bases lay outside the gene matches. The DNA of the CDR3 is TGTGCCAGCAGCGTCCAGACCGGGACAGACAATGAGCAGTTCTTC. Its translation is CASSVQTGTDNEQFF.